What follows are 14 T cell receptor beta chains derived from one specimen sequenced in a study of cytomegalovirus exposure and HLA in healthy donors. PCR employed 60 Vbeta and 13 Jbeta primers. Here immunoSEQ multiplex PCR was the method, and the copy in TCRdb shows in-frame clones only, minus some. This sample yields some 130,000 clones, of which 76% are seen a single time; around 3.2% belongs to the top ten. Material for sequencing was PBMCs. The source is a man aged 40-49 years in good health and CMV-seronegative.

The chain uses TRBV5-1 and TRBJ2-1; 8 bases fit TRBD2. Germline V gives CDR1 SGHRS, CDR2 YFSETQ. The J segment lost 12 bases and the V segment lost 3 bases, leaving 14 bases of the junction unmatched. This CDR3 spans 15 amino acids. DNA of the CDR3: TGCGCCAGCAGCTACCTCGGGAGGGAAGGGCAGAGGCAGTTCTTC. It encodes CASSYLGREGQRQFF.

The V and J genes are TRBV15 and TRBJ2-5, with 8 bases identical to TRBD1. The CDR3 length is 14 residues. Germline trimming cut 1 base from V and 5 bases from J; bases unmatched to any gene: 3. The germline V gene encodes CDR1 LNHNV and CDR2 YYDKDF (reference sequence). The CDR3 is CATSRGQGRETQYF. CDR3 sequence (DNA): TGTGCCACCAGCAGAGGACAGGGGCGGGAGACCCAGTACTTC.

This clone occurred once. This CDR3 reads CANKGLAGVYNEQFF. The CDR3 DNA reads as TGTGCCAACAAAGGACTAGCGGGAGTCTACAATGAGCAGTTCTTC. The chain has TRBV6-5 and TRBJ2-1, with 13 bases fitting TRBD2. CDR1 is MNHEY, CDR2 SVGAGI, per germline. J gave up 3 bases and V 10 bases, and 6 bases lay outside the gene matches. This CDR3 is 15 amino acids long.

The chain uses TRBV18 and TRBJ2-3; perhaps TRBD2 as D (5 bases). V was shortened by 5 bases and J by 5 bases, with 5 bases between the two germline ends. This CDR3 is built from 11 residues. Per germline, CDR1 KGHSH and CDR2 LQKENI. The CDR3 DNA reads TGTGCCAGCTCAACTAGAGATACGCAGTATTTT. It specifies CASSTRDTQYF. The entire variable domain, with the rest obtained from reference TRBV18 and TRBJ2-3, is as follows: NAGVMQNPRHLVRRRGQEARLRCSPMKGHSHVYWYRQLPEEGLKFMVYLQKENIIDESGMPKERFSAEFPKEGPSILRIQQVVRGDSAAYFCASSTRDTQYFGPGTRLTVL.

In DNA, the CDR3 is TGTGCCAGCAGTGCCGGGACAGGGTACTACGAGCAGTACTTC. Its protein product is CASSAGTGYYEQYF. The chain has TRBV5-6 and TRBJ2-7; 9 bases match TRBD1. CDR1 and CDR2 from the germline V gene are SGHDT and YYEEEE. The CDR3 extends over 14 amino acids. V was pared by 5 bases and J by 3 bases, with 6 bases of the junction left unmatched. Variable domain in full (rest from reference TRBV5-6 and TRBJ2-7): DAGVTQSPTHLIKTRGQQVTLRCSPKSGHDTVSWYQQALGQGPQFIFQYYEEEERQRGNFPDRFSGHQFPNYSSELNVNALLLGDSALYLCASSAGTGYYEQYFGPGTRLTVT.

This clone was counted a few times. The rearrangement joins TRBV5-6 to TRBJ2-7, with a tentative D call TRBD1 (6 bases). Germline CDR1 reads SGHDT; CDR2 reads YYEEEE. The CDR3 has 13 amino acids. The V and J ends lost 4 bases and 2 bases respectively, with 10 bases between them. The CDR3 protein is CASSATGPYEQYF. In DNA form, the CDR3 reads TGTGCCAGCAGCGCGACAGGTCCCTACGAGCAGTACTTC.

This clone has only a few counts. The chain links TRBV2 to TRBJ1-6; D uncertain. This CDR3 contains 13 residues. V was clipped by 7 bases and J by 8 bases, with 12 bases between them. Germline CDR1 SNHLY, CDR2 FYNNEI. In nucleotides, the CDR3 is TGTGCCAGCATGAAGAACGAGGATTCACCCCTCCACTTT. Its translation: CASMKNEDSPLHF.

The J gene is TRBJ1-4, the V gene TRBV7-9; 8 bases fit TRBD1. CDR1 SEHNR and CDR2 FQNEAQ come from the germline V gene (reference sequence). V shed 6 bases, J shed 7 bases, and the junction held 7 bases outside the gene matches. The CDR3 is 14 amino acids. CDR3 bases: TGTGCCAGCAGTCTTCAGGGGGCGAGTGAAAAACTGTTTTTT. Translating gives CASSLQGASEKLFF.

This clone was seen only a few times. The genes are TRBV6-5 and TRBJ1-1; D uncertain. CDR1 and CDR2 from the germline V gene are MNHEY and SVGAGI. The CDR3 is made up of 13 amino acids. Trimming pared 0 bases from V and 6 bases from J, leaving 8 bases between. The CDR3 coding sequence is TGTGCCAGCAGTTACTCTGAGCACTCTGAAGCTTTCTTT. It encodes CASSYSEHSEAFF.

The chain joins TRBV9 to TRBJ2-7; 9 bases are shared with TRBD1. The CDR3 sequence is 14 residues long. V shed 3 bases and J 5 bases; nucleotides not matched to a gene: 6. Per the germline V gene, CDR1 is SGDLS and CDR2 is YYNGEE. The CDR3 protein is CASSGRDRVHEQYF. The CDR3 DNA reads TGTGCCAGCAGCGGCCGGGACAGGGTGCACGAGCAGTACTTC.

CDR3 in DNA: TGCGCCAGCAGCCAAGATTCCCAGGGAAGAGAGGGCTACACCTTC. It codes for CASSQDSQGREGYTF. The chain uses TRBV4-1 and TRBJ1-2, with a possible D match to TRBD1 (5 bases). V was shortened by 0 bases and J by 8 bases, with 16 bases between the two germline ends. Germline V lookup: CDR1 MGHRA, CDR2 YSYEKL. The CDR3 is 15 amino acids.

The chain links TRBV29-1 to TRBJ2-3; 13 positions agree with TRBD2. The V gene's germline CDR1 is SQVTM and CDR2 ANQGSEA. The CDR3 runs 15 residues. V was clipped by 1 base and J by 11 bases; unmatched bases: 9. The CDR3 loop reads CSVEGGLAGTHGQYF. The CDR3 region has the DNA TGCAGCGTTGAAGGGGGACTAGCGGGGACCCATGGGCAGTATTTT.

The V gene is TRBV30, the J gene TRBJ1-1, with D hard to call. Germline V gene lookup returns CDR1 GTSNPN and CDR2 SVGIG (reference sequence). V was pared by 2 bases and J by 3 bases, with 7 bases between. The CDR3 sequence is 12 residues long. CDR3 sequence reads: CAWSLEYTEAFF. The CDR3 DNA sequence: TGTGCCTGGAGTTTGGAGTACACTGAAGCTTTCTTT.

The chain employs TRBV6-1 and TRBJ1-2; no reliable D call. The germline V gene encodes CDR1 MNHNS and CDR2 SASEGT. Trimming took off 4 bases at V and 4 bases at J, with 10 bases between the two ends. This CDR3 contains 13 residues. CDR3 residues: CASSASETYGYTF. The CDR3 DNA reads as TGTGCCAGCAGTGCGTCAGAAACCTATGGCTACACCTTC.